This passage covers 30 T cell receptor beta chains from one sample sequenced in a study of cytomegalovirus exposure and HLA in healthy donors. Researchers ran the PCR with 60 Vbeta and 13 Jbeta primers. TCRdb keeps only in-frame clones here, not all; method: immunoSEQ multiplex PCR. The sample lists 120,000 to 150,000 clones, roughly three quarters occurring once. Sequenced sample: PBMCs. The receptors derive from a woman aged 45-65 years in good health and CMV-seronegative.

The DNA of the CDR3 is TGTGCCAGCTCCCGGGACAGCGGCACAGATACGCAGTATTTT. Protein: CASSRDSGTDTQYF. The J gene is TRBJ2-3, the V gene TRBV19; 7 bases are shared with TRBD1. V was pared by 9 bases and J by 1 base, with 7 bases of the junction left unmatched. The CDR3 runs to 14 residues. Per the germline V gene, CDR1 is LNHDA and CDR2 is SQIVND (reference sequence). The complete variable domain, with remaining parts taken from reference TRBV19 and TRBJ2-3, reads DGGITQSPKYLFRKEGQNVTLSCEQNLNHDAMYWYRQDPGQGLRLIYYSQIVNDFQKGDIAEGYSVSREKKESFPLTVTSAQKNPTAFYLCASSRDSGTDTQYFGPGTRLTVL.

CDR3 DNA: TGTGCCAGCAGCCTCGGGGGAGGGACCTACAATGAGCAGTTCTTC. It specifies CASSLGGGTYNEQFF. The chain couples TRBV6-5 to TRBJ2-1; 7 bases fit TRBD2. The CDR3 is 15 residues long. The germline V gene encodes CDR1 MNHEY and CDR2 SVGAGI. The V gene end was trimmed by 6 bases and the J gene end by 2 bases; junction bases not matched to a gene: 7.

V gene TRBV6-6 combines with J gene TRBJ1-3; 9 nucleotides agree with TRBD1. CDR3 length: 15 residues. Germline trimming cut 6 bases from V and 4 bases from J; bases unmatched to any gene: 7. Germline-derived CDR1 and CDR2 are MNHNY and SVGAGI (reference sequence). For the CDR3, the DNA is TGTGCCAGCAGAGGCGACAGGGGGGCCGGAAACACCATATATTTT. It is translated as CASRGDRGAGNTIYF.

This chain joins TRBV14 and TRBJ2-5, with 9 bases aligning to TRBD1. Germline CDR1 SGHDN, CDR2 FVKESK. V dropped 5 bases and J dropped 6; count of bases not matched to a gene: 7. This CDR3 is 14 amino acids long. CDR3 loop: CASSFTGGAKTQYF. CDR3 coding DNA: TGTGCCAGCAGCTTTACAGGGGGCGCGAAGACCCAGTACTTC.

This sequence joins TRBV11-2 and TRBJ1-3; D is unresolved. Germline V lookup: CDR1 SGHAT, CDR2 FQNNGV. Trimming left V 0 bases short and J 0 bases short, with 9 bases between. The CDR3 has 16 amino acids. CDR3 sequence: CASSLDIGYSGNTIYF. In DNA form, the CDR3 reads TGTGCCAGCAGCTTAGATATCGGTTACTCTGGAAACACCATATATTTT.

The sample holds a few counts of this clone. The CDR3 is CASSRAVGGTYNEQFF. The CDR3 coding sequence is TGTGCCAGCAGCCGGGCCGTGGGGGGGACCTACAATGAGCAGTTCTTC. The chain combines TRBV7-6 with TRBJ2-1; 7 positions match TRBD2. Losses at the gene ends were 5 bases for V and 2 bases for J; bases not matched to a gene: 9. The CDR3 covers 16 residues. From germline, CDR1 is SGHVS and CDR2 FNYEAQ.

The rearrangement uses TRBV18 and TRBJ2-7; TRBD2 is a possible D gene (7 bases). Germline-derived CDR1 and CDR2 are KGHSH and LQKENI. The CDR3 loop spans 17 amino acids. V was shortened by 2 bases and J by 3 bases, with 20 bases between the two germline ends. The CDR3, as DNA: TGTGCCAGCTCACCATTCCCCCGGGGGGCCCGGGTCTACGAGCAGTACTTC. Translated, it gives CASSPFPRGARVYEQYF. Supplemented by reference TRBV18 and TRBJ2-7, the full variable domain reads NAGVMQNPRHLVRRRGQEARLRCSPMKGHSHVYWYRQLPEEGLKFMVYLQKENIIDESGMPKERFSAEFPKEGPSILRIQQVVRGDSAAYFCASSPFPRGARVYEQYFGPGTRLTVT.

V usage is TRBV5-4 and J usage is TRBJ2-2; TRBD1 matches at 11 bases. Germline CDR1 reads SGHNT; CDR2 reads YYREEE (reference sequence). This CDR3 region has 16 residues. Losses at the gene ends were 5 bases for V and 3 bases for J; bases not matched to a gene: 6. The CDR3 sequence: CASRPGTGGYTGELFF. CDR3 nucleotide sequence: TGTGCCAGCAGACCCGGGACAGGGGGGTACACCGGGGAGCTGTTTTTT.

The rearrangement links TRBV4-1 to TRBJ1-5, with D maybe TRBD1 (5 bases). Germline loops: CDR1 MGHRA, CDR2 YSYEKL. This CDR3 region has 18 residues. Deletions cut 1 base from V and 2 bases from J, with 18 bases between. In nucleotides, the CDR3 is TGCGCCAGCAGCCAAGTATTTTCCGGGGGACGGCGCAATCAGCCCCAGCATTTT. Its translation is CASSQVFSGGRRNQPQHF.

The chain carries TRBV5-1 and TRBJ2-5; TRBD2 matches 7 bases. The CDR3 totals 14 residues. The germline V gene has CDR1 SGHRS and CDR2 YFSETQ. V shed 1 base, J shed 4 bases, and the junction held 4 bases outside the gene matches. DNA of the CDR3: TGCGCCAGCAGCTTGATTTGGGGGGGAGAGACCCAGTACTTC. Translating it yields CASSLIWGGETQYF.

This clone was detected a few times. The chain joins TRBV6-5 to TRBJ2-1, with 7 bases fitting TRBD2. After removal of 6 bases from V and 3 bases from J, the junction contained 8 bases not matched to a gene. Germline V CDR1 and CDR2: MNHEY, SVGAGI. The CDR3 contains 15 residues. The DNA for the CDR3 is TGTGCCAGCAGCCTCTCAGCGGGGTTCTACAATGAGCAGTTCTTC. The encoded protein is CASSLSAGFYNEQFF.

The V gene is TRBV5-1, the J gene TRBJ2-5; D possibly corresponds to TRBD1 (6 bases). This CDR3 spans 13 amino acids. Germline-derived CDR1 and CDR2 are SGHRS and YFSETQ. Trimming cost V 0 bases and J 3 bases, with 6 bases left between them. This chain's CDR3 is CASSLGTEETQYF. In nucleotides, the CDR3 is TGCGCCAGCAGCTTGGGGACAGAAGAGACCCAGTACTTC.

CDR3 nucleotides: TGTGCCAGCAGTGCCCAAACAGGGGGAGGAAACACCATATATTTT. Translated: CASSAQTGGGNTIYF. The chain combines TRBV2 with TRBJ1-3; 8 nucleotides agree with TRBD1. Germline V gene data show CDR1 as SNHLY and CDR2 as FYNNEI. V was pared by 4 bases and J by 4 bases, with 6 bases of the junction left unmatched. This CDR3 region has 15 residues.

The chain has TRBV2 and TRBJ1-2, with a weak D call TRBD1 (5 bases). CDR3 length equals 14 residues. Trimming removed 2 bases at V and 4 bases at J, with 11 bases between. CDR1 SNHLY and CDR2 FYNNEI come from the germline V gene. CDR3 sequence reads: CASSEFRASYGYTF. As DNA, the CDR3 is TGTGCCAGCAGTGAATTCAGGGCCTCCTATGGCTACACCTTC.

The chain is built from TRBV19 and TRBJ1-1, with a weak D call TRBD1 (5 bases). V lost 5 bases to trimming and J lost 4 bases, with 17 bases between them. Germline V gives CDR1 LNHDA, CDR2 SQIVND (reference sequence). This CDR3 is 15 amino acids long. The CDR3 protein is CASSALGVSPTEAFF. DNA of the CDR3: TGTGCCAGTAGTGCCTTAGGGGTGTCTCCCACTGAAGCTTTCTTT.

This chain joins TRBV20-1 and TRBJ1-1; D is undetermined. Trimming stripped 7 bases from V and 1 base from J, with 7 bases between. From germline, CDR1 is DFQATT and CDR2 SNEGSKA (reference sequence). The CDR3 is made up of 11 amino acids. The CDR3 DNA follows: TGCAGTGGGTCAGAGAACACTGAAGCTTTCTTT. Protein product: CSGSENTEAFF.

This clone was recorded a few times. The gene calls are TRBV19 and TRBJ1-2; 7 bases are a match to TRBD1. V was clipped by 0 bases and J by 5 bases; unmatched bases: 15. Germline V gene data show CDR1 as LNHDA and CDR2 as SQIVND (reference sequence). The CDR3 totals 18 residues. DNA of the CDR3: TGTGCCAGTAGTATAGAGGGTTGGAGGACAGGAGCGTTATATGGCTACACCTTC. Its protein product is CASSIEGWRTGALYGYTF.

The V and J genes are TRBV30 and TRBJ1-1, with a tentative D call TRBD1 (6 bases). CDR3 size: 14 residues. The V end was cut by 1 base, the J end by 5 bases, with 14 bases between. Looked up from germline, CDR1 is GTSNPN and CDR2 is SVGIG (reference sequence). CDR3 bases: TGTGCCTGGAGTGGCCGAGGGGGTAGTACTGAAGCTTTCTTT. Amino acid sequence: CAWSGRGGSTEAFF.

This rearrangement joins TRBV4-2 to TRBJ1-1; D remains ambiguous. The V end was cut by 4 bases, the J end by 4 bases, with 19 bases between. The germline CDR1 and CDR2 sequences are LGHNA and YNFKEQ. This CDR3 has 16 residues. CDR3 nucleotide sequence: TGTGCCAGCAGCCCCACTAAAAGTGGTTCAGCCACTGAAGCTTTCTTT. Encoded protein: CASSPTKSGSATEAFF.

This clone came up a few times. The chain employs TRBV28 and TRBJ1-2; TRBD1 might be the D (5 bases). CDR1 MDHEN and CDR2 SYDVKM come from the germline V gene. CDR3 size: 17 residues. V gave up 0 bases and J gave up 4 bases, with 18 bases separating them. CDR3 residues: CASSLWDPGPLGYGYTF. CDR3 coding DNA: TGTGCCAGCAGTTTATGGGATCCAGGGCCCCTAGGCTATGGCTACACCTTC.

This chain links TRBV28 with TRBJ1-5, with D perhaps matching TRBD1 (6 bases). The CDR3 is 14 residues long. The V end was cut by 5 bases, the J end by 3 bases, with 11 bases between. The germline CDR1 and CDR2 sequences are MDHEN and SYDVKM. The CDR3 DNA is TGTGCCAGCAGTCGTAAGGGGGTCAATCAGCCCCAGCATTTT. Translating gives CASSRKGVNQPQHF.

V and J are TRBV9 and TRBJ2-3, with TRBD1 matching 8 bases. This CDR3 spans 16 amino acids. The V gene end was trimmed by 0 bases and the J gene end by 2 bases; junction bases not matched to a gene: 5. The V gene's germline CDR1 is SGDLS and CDR2 YYNGEE. CDR3 sequence: CASSVGTGNPTDTQYF. The CDR3 nucleotides are TGTGCCAGCAGCGTAGGGACAGGGAATCCCACAGATACGCAGTATTTT. Filled out from reference TRBV9 and TRBJ2-3, the complete variable domain reads DSGVTQTPKHLITATGQRVTLRCSPRSGDLSVYWYQQSLDQGLQFLIQYYNGEERAKGNILERFSAQQFPDLHSELNLSSLELGDSALYFCASSVGTGNPTDTQYFGPGTRLTVL.

V and J are TRBV15 and TRBJ2-6, with 7 bases fitting TRBD1. The CDR3 is 16 amino acids. V shed 0 bases, J shed 4 bases, and the junction held 3 bases outside the gene matches. Germline lookup yields CDR1 LNHNV and CDR2 YYDKDF (reference sequence). The CDR3 protein is CATSRDRGLGANVLTF. In DNA form, the CDR3 reads TGTGCCACCAGCAGAGATAGGGGGCTGGGGGCCAACGTCCTGACTTTC.

This clone was observed a handful of times. V gene TRBV7-2 combines with J gene TRBJ1-4; D possibly corresponds to TRBD1 (5 bases). V was clipped by 4 bases and J by 4 bases, with 13 bases between them. The CDR3 is made up of 15 amino acids. Germline assignment: CDR1 SGHTA and CDR2 FQGNSA. The CDR3 coding sequence is TGTGCCAGCAGCTCGGGACCGGGAGGTAATGAAAAACTGTTTTTT. Its protein product is CASSSGPGGNEKLFF.

The rearrangement uses TRBV19 and TRBJ2-3; TRBD1 matches at 7 bases. Germline-derived CDR1 and CDR2 are LNHDA and SQIVND (reference sequence). The CDR3 extends over 15 amino acids. The V segment lost 4 bases and the J segment 1 base; nucleotides outside the gene matches: 5. The CDR3 loop is CASSSTGVRTDTQYF. The CDR3 DNA sequence: TGTGCCAGTAGTAGTACAGGGGTCCGCACAGATACGCAGTATTTT. The full variable domain, completed using reference TRBV19 and TRBJ2-3, is DGGITQSPKYLFRKEGQNVTLSCEQNLNHDAMYWYRQDPGQGLRLIYYSQIVNDFQKGDIAEGYSVSREKKESFPLTVTSAQKNPTAFYLCASSSTGVRTDTQYFGPGTRLTVL.

The chain uses TRBV6-4 and TRBJ2-3, with D possibly being TRBD1 (5 bases). The V end was cut by 0 bases, the J end by 2 bases, with 9 bases between. CDR1 is MRHNA, CDR2 SNTAGT, per germline. CDR3 length: 15 residues. CDR3 DNA sequence: TGTGCCAGCAGTGACTCCAACAGGTCCACAGATACGCAGTATTTT. It yields the protein CASSDSNRSTDTQYF.

This chain links TRBV5-1 with TRBJ1-2; 8 bases fit TRBD1. This CDR3 contains 15 residues. The germline V gene has CDR1 SGHRS and CDR2 YFSETQ. V shed 1 base, J shed 4 bases, and the junction held 6 bases outside the gene matches. CDR3 nucleotide sequence: TGCGCCAGCAGCTTGAGCACAGGGGGGGGCTATGGCTACACCTTC. Translation gives CASSLSTGGGYGYTF.

This sequence joins TRBV11-2 and TRBJ1-5, with TRBD1 identical over 8 bases. This CDR3 spans 15 amino acids. Germline CDR1 SGHAT, CDR2 FQNNGV. The J segment lost 7 bases and the V segment lost 1 base, leaving 6 bases of the junction unmatched. CDR3 region: CASSLGGQVQQPQHF. CDR3 nucleotides: TGTGCCAGCAGCTTAGGGGGACAGGTCCAGCAGCCCCAGCATTTT.

The chain uses TRBV7-9 and TRBJ2-1; possible D gene TRBD2, 5 bases. V was trimmed by 1 base and J by 4 bases, leaving 8 bases between them. The CDR3 has 14 amino acids. Germline assignment: CDR1 SEHNR and CDR2 FQNEAQ (reference sequence). The CDR3 here is CASSLEDSYNEQFF. DNA of the CDR3: TGTGCCAGCAGCTTAGAGGACTCTTACAATGAGCAGTTCTTC.

Written as DNA, the CDR3 is TGTGCCAGCAGCGTAGGGCCAGGGGGTTATTCACCCCTCCACTTT. It translates to CASSVGPGGYSPLHF. The chain links TRBV9 to TRBJ1-6; 7 positions agree with TRBD1. The length of the CDR3 is 15 residues. The ends lost 0 bases at V and 8 bases at J; junction bases unmatched: 5. In germline, CDR1 is SGDLS, CDR2 YYNGEE.